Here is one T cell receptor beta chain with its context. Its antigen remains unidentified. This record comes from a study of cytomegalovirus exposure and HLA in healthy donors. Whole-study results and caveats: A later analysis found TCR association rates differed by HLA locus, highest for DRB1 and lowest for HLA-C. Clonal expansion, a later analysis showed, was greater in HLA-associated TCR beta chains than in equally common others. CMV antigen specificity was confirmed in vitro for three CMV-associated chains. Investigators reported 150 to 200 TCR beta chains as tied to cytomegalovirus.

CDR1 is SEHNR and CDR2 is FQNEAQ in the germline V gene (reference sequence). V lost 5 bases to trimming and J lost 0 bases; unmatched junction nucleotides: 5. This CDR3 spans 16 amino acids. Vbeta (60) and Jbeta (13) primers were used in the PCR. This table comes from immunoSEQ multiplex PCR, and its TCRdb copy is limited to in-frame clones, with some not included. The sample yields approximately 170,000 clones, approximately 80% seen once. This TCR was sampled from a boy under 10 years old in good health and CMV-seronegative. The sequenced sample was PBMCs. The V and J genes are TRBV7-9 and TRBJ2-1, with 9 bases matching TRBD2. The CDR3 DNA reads TGTGCCAGCAGCGGATATAGCGGGAGCTCCTACAATGAGCAGTTCTTC. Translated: CASSGYSGSSYNEQFF.